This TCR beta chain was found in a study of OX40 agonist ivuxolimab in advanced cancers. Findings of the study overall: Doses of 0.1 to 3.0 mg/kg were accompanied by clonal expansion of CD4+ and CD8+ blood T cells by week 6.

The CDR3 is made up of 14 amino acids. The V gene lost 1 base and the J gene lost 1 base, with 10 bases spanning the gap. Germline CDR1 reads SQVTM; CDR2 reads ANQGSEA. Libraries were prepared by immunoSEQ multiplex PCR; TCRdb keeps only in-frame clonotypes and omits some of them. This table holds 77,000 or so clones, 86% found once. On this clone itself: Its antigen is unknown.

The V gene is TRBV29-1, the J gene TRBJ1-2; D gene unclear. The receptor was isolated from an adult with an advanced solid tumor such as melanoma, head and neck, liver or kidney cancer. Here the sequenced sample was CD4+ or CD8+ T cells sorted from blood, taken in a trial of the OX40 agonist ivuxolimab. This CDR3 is CSVEGENSNYGYTF. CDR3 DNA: TGCAGCGTTGAAGGAGAAAACAGTAACTATGGCTACACCTTC. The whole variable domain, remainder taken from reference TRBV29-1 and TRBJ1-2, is SAVISQKPSRDICQRGTSLTIQCQVDSQVTMMFWYRQQPGQSLTLIATANQGSEATYESGFVIDKFPISRPNLTFSTLTVSNMSPEDSSIYLCSVEGENSNYGYTFGSGTRLTVV.